This TCR beta chain was observed in a study of Graves' ophthalmopathy and Graves' hyperthyroidism. The CDR3 length is 13 residues. Germline V gene lookup returns CDR1 ENHRY and CDR2 SYGVKD. V dropped 3 bases and J dropped 12; count of bases not matched to a gene: 8. RNA transcripts served as template for amplifying TCR beta CDR3 sequences. Investigators did first-round RT-PCR with HTBI primers, then second-round multiplex PCR. TCRdb re-derived calls from the multiplex PCR reads in MiXCR, one entry per CDR3 protein. The table lists around 1.1 million distinct CDR3 sequences, about 38% of them singletons. This clonotype has more than one count but fewer than ten. Eligible hyperthyroidism cases comprised new diagnoses of under 2 months' duration in individuals aged 18 to 65. A diagnosis was made from clinical symptoms together with serum thyroxine, TRAb, thyroid ultrasound and orbital computed tomography.

V and J are TRBV10-3 and TRBJ1-5; 7 nucleotides align to TRBD1. The sample consisted of peripheral blood or thyroid tissue (not recorded which). The receptor was derived from an adult man with Graves' hyperthyroidism. The CDR3 nucleotides are TGTGCCATCAGTGACCATGACAGGGTGAGCCAGCATTTT. Translation: CAISDHDRVSQHF.